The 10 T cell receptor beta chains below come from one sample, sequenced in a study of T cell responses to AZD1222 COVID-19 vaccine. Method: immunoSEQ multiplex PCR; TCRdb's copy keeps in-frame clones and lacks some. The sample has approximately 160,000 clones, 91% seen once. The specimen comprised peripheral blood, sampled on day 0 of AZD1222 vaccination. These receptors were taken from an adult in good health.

The CDR3 here is CASSLARDQPQHF. CDR3 nucleotide sequence: TGTGCCAGCAGTTTAGCGCGGGATCAGCCCCAGCATTTT. The rearrangement uses TRBV12-3 or TRBV12-4 and TRBJ1-5; D remains unclear. The CDR3 extends over 13 amino acids. Deletions cut 0 bases from V and 5 bases from J, with 5 bases between.

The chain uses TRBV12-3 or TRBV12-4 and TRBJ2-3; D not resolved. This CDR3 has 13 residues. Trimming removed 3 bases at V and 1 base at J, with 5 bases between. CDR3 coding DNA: TGTGCCAGCAGTTTTGGGGGCACAGATACGCAGTATTTT. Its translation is CASSFGGTDTQYF.

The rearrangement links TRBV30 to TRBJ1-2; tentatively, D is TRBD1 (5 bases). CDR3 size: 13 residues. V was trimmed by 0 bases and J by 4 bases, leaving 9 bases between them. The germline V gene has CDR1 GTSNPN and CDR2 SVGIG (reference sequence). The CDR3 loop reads CAWSVSGGYGYTF. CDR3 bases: TGTGCCTGGAGTGTATCGGGGGGCTATGGCTACACCTTC.

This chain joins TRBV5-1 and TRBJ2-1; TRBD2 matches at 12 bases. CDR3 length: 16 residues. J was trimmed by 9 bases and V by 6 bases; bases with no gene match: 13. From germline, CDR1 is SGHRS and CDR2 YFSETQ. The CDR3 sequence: CASKRDSGLAGTEQFF. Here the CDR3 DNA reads TGCGCCAGCAAAAGGGACAGCGGACTAGCGGGAACTGAGCAGTTCTTC.

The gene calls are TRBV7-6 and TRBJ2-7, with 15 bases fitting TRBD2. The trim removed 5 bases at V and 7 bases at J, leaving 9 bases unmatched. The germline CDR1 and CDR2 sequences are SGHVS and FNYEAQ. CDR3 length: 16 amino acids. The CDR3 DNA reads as TGTGCCAGCAGCAACAGGACTAGCGGGAGGGCTGGAGAGCAGTACTTC. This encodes CASSNRTSGRAGEQYF.

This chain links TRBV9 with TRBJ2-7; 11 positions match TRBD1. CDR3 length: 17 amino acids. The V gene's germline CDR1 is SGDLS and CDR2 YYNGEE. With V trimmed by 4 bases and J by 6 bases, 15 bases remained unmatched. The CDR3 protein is CASSPPSSGTGGGEQYF. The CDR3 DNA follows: TGTGCCAGCAGCCCCCCCTCTTCCGGGACAGGGGGAGGCGAGCAGTACTTC.

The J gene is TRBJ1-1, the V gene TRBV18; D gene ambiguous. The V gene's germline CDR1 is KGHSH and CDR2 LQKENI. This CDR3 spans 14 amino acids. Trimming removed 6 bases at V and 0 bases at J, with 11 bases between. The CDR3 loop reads CASSRGGLNTEAFF. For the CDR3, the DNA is TGTGCCAGCTCGCGGGGTGGGTTGAACACTGAAGCTTTCTTT.

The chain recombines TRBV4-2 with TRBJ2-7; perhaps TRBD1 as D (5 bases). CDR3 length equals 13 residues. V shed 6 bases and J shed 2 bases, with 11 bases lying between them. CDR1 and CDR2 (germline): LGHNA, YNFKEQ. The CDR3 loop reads CASRGQGPYEQYF. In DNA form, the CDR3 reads TGTGCCAGCAGGGGGCAGGGCCCCTACGAGCAGTACTTC.

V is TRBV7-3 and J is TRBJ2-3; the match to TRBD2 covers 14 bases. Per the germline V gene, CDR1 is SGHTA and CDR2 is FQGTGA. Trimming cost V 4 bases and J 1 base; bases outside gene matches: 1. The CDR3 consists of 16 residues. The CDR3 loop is CASSSGLAGGTDTQYF. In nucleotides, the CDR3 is TGTGCCAGCAGCTCGGGACTAGCGGGAGGCACAGATACGCAGTATTTT.

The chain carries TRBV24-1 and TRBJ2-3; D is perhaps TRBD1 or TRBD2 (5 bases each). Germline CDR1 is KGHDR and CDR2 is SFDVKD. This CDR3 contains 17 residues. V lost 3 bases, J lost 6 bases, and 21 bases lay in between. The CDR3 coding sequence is TGTGCCACCAGTGATCGACCCGGGACCCCCTACGGGGATACGCAGTATTTT. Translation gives CATSDRPGTPYGDTQYF.